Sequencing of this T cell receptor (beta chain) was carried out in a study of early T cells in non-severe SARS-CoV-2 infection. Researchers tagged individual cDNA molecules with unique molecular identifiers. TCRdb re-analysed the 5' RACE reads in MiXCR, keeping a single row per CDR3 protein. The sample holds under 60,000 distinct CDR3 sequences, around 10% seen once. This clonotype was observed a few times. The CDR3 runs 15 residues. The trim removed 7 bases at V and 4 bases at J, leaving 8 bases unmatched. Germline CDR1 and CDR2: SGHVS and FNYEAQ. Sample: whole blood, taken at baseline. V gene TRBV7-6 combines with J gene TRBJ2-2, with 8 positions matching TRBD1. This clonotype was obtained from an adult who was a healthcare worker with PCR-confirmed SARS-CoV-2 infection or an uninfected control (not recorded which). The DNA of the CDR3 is TGTGCCAGCACCCCAGGGGGCAGGGTCACCGGGGAGCTGTTTTTT. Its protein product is CASTPGGRVTGELFF. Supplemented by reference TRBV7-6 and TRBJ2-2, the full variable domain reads GAGVSQSPRYKVTKRGQDVALRCDPISGHVSLYWYRQALGQGPEFLTYFNYEAQQDKSGLPNDRFSAERPEGSISTLTIQRTEQRDSAMYRCASTPGGRVTGELFFGEGSRLTVL.